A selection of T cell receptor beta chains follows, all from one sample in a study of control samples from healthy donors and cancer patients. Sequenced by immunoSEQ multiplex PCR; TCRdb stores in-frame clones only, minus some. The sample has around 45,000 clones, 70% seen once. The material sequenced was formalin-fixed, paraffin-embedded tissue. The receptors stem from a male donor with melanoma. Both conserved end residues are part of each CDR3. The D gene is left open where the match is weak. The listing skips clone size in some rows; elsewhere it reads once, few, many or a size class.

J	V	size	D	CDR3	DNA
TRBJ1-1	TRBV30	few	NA	CAWRGQSNTEAFF	TGTGCCTGGAGAGGCCAGTCAAACACTGAAGCTTTCTTT
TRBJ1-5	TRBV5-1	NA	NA	CASSLGDNQPQHF	TGCGCCAGCAGCTTGGGGGACAATCAGCCCCAGCATTTT
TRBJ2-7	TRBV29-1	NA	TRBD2	CSVARLAGDLDEQYF	TGCAGCGTTGCCCGACTAGCGGGCGACTTGGACGAGCAGTACTTC
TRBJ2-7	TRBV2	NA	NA	CASSGQVAWEQYF	TGTGCCAGCAGTGGTCAGGTAGCCTGGGAGCAGTACTTC
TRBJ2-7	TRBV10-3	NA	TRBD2	CAISPGGGWYEQYF	TGTGCCATCAGTCCGGGGGGGGGCTGGTACGAGCAGTACTTC
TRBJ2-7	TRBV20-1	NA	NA	CSARQSYEQYF	TGCAGTGCTAGACAGTCCTACGAGCAGTACTTC
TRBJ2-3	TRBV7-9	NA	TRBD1	CASNFGTGFSDTQYF	TGTGCCAGCAACTTCGGGACAGGGTTTTCAGATACGCAGTATTTT
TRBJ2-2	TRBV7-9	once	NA	CASSLVSGRPTGELFF	TGTGCCAGCAGCTTAGTGTCGGGCAGGCCCACCGGGGAGCTGTTTTTT
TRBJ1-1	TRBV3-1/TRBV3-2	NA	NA	CASSQIQGNTEAFF	TGTGCCAGCAGCCAAATCCAGGGGAACACTGAAGCTTTCTTT
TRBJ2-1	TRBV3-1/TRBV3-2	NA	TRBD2	CASSRYGTSGNNEQFF	TGTGCCAGCAGCCGATACGGGACTAGCGGTAACAATGAGCAGTTCTTC
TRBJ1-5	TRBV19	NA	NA	CASTHRPNQPQHF	TGTGCCAGTACTCACAGACCCAATCAGCCCCAGCATTTT
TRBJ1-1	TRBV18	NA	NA	CASSGRQNTEAFF	TGTGCCAGCTCAGGTCGGCAGAACACTGAAGCTTTCTTT
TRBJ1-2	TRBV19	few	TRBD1	CASSIDLTGGDGYTF	TGTGCCAGTAGTATAGATCTAACAGGGGGCGATGGCTACACCTTC
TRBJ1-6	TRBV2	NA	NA	CASSGPSRDTPGSPLHF	TGTGCCAGCAGTGGCCCGTCGAGGGACACGCCGGGTTCACCCCTCCATTTT
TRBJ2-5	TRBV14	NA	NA	CASSQHFGGQETQYF	TGTGCCAGCAGCCAACATTTCGGGGGCCAAGAGACCCAGTACTTC
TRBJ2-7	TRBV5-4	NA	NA	CASSLGLTGRTGEQYF	TGTGCCAGCAGCTTGGGCTTAACGGGGCGGACGGGGGAGCAGTACTTC
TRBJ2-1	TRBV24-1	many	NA	CATSDLLPGGQFF	TGTGCCACCAGTGATTTGTTGCCCGGCGGGCAGTTCTTC
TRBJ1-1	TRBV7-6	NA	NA	CASSPTISNTEAFF	TGTGCCAGCAGCCCCACAATTTCTAACACTGAAGCTTTCTTT
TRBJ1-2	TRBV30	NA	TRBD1	CAWSVLQGRGGYTF	TGTGCCTGGAGTGTACTACAGGGGAGAGGTGGCTACACCTTC
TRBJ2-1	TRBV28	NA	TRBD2	CASSSPSGSTYNEQFF	TGTGCCAGCAGCTCACCTAGCGGGAGTACCTACAATGAGCAGTTCTTC
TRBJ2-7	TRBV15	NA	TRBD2	CATSRASSSGRAYEQYF	TGTGCCACCAGCAGGGCCTCCTCTAGCGGTCGAGCCTACGAGCAGTACTTT
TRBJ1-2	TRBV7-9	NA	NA	CASSPWDIGNYGYTF	TGTGCCAGCAGCCCATGGGACATCGGAAACTATGGCTACACCTTC
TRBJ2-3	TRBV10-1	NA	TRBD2	CASSELGLAGGDTQYF	TGCGCCAGCAGTGAGTTAGGACTAGCGGGTGGAGATACGCAGTATTTT
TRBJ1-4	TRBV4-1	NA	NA	CASLDPGLGNEKLFF	TGCGCCAGCCTCGATCCGGGACTGGGTAATGAAAAACTGTTTTTT
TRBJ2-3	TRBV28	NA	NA	CASSTQGKVTDTQYF	TGTGCCAGCAGTACCCAGGGCAAAGTCACAGATACGCAGTATTTT
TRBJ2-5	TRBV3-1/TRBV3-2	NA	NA	CASSNVYPFSETQYF	TGTGCCAGCAGCAACGTATATCCTTTCTCTGAGACCCAGTACTTC
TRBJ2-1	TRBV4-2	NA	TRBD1	CASSQGSQGELSIYNEQFF	TGTGCCAGCAGCCAAGGGTCCCAGGGGGAGCTATCGATATACAATGAGCAGTTCTTC
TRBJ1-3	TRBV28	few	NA	CASSGPESGNTIYF	TGTGCCAGCAGCGGGCCGGAATCTGGAAACACCATATATTTT
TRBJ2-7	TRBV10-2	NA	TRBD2	CASSEGSQGPRVAGSPSSNYEQYF	TGCGCCAGCAGTGAAGGATCCCAGGGGCCTCGGGTAGCGGGATCTCCCTCTTCCAACTACGAGCAGTACTTC
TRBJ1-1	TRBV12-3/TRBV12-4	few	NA	CASSSITIAFF	TGTGCCAGCAGTTCTATTACTATCGCTTTCTTT
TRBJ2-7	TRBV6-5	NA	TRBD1	CASAGGVRYEQYF	TGTGCCAGCGCAGGGGGAGTGCGCTACGAGCAGTACTTC
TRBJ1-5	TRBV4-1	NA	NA	CASSQGRGARNQPQHF	TGCGCCAGCAGCCAAGGTCGGGGGGCTCGCAATCAGCCCCAGCATTTT
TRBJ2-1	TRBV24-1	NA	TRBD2	CATSESLAAEQFF	TGTGCCACCAGTGAGTCTCTAGCGGCTGAGCAGTTCTTC
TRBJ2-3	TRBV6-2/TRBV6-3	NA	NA	CASSYGPQDTQYF	TGTGCCAGCAGTTACGGGCCCCAAGATACGCAGTATTTT
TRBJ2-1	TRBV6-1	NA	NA	CASSEATNRGGQFF	TGTGCCAGCAGTGAAGCGACAAACAGGGGAGGGCAGTTCTTC
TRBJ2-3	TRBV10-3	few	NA	CAISGRGGRSPSTDTQYF	TGTGCCATCAGTGGCCGGGGTGGGAGGAGTCCTAGCACAGATACGCAGTATTTT
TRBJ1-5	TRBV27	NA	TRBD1	CASRTQGYSNQPQHF	TGTGCCAGCAGAACACAGGGGTATAGCAATCAGCCCCAGCATTTT
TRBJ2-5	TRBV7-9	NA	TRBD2	CASSLPISGSGQETQYF	TGTGCCAGCAGCTTACCCATTAGCGGGAGCGGCCAAGAGACCCAGTACTTC
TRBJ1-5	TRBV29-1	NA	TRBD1	CSVELGSGGNQPQHF	TGCAGCGTGGAATTAGGTTCAGGGGGGAATCAGCCCCAGCATTTT
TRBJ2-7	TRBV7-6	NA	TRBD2	CASSLVETSGSTTYEQYF	TGTGCCAGCAGCTTAGTTGAGACTAGCGGGAGTACCACATACGAGCAGTACTTC
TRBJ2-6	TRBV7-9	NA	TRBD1	CASSAGTGGPGANVLTF	TGTGCCAGCAGCGCCGGGACAGGGGGCCCTGGGGCCAACGTCCTGACTTTC